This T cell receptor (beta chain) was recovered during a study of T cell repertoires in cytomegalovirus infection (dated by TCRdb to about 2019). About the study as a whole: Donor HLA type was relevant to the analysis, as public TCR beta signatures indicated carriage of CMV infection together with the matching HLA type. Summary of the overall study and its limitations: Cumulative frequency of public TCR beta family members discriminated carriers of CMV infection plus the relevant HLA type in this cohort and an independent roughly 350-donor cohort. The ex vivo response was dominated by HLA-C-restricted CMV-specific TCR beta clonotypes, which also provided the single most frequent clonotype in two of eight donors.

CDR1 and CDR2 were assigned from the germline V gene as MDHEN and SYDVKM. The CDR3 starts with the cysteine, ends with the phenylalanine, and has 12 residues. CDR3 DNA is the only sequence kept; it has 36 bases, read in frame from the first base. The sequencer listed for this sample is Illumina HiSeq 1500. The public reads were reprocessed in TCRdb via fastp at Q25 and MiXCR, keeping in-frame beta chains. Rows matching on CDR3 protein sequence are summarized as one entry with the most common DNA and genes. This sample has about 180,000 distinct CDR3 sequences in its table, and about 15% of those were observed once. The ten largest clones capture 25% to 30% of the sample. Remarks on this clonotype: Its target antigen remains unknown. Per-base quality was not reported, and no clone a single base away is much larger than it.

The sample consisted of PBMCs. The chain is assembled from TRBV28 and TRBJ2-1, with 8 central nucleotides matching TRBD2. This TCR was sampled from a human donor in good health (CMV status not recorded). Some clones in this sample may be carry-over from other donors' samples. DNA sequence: TGTGCAAGCGGGAGCTCCTACAATGAGCAGTTCTTC. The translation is CASGSSYNEQFF.